The clone carrying this T cell receptor (beta chain) was observed a handful of times. These data come from a study of blood T cell repertoires in COVID-19. The assay was immunoSEQ multiplex PCR, and TCRdb's table has in-frame clones only and misses some. The sample gives roughly 130,000 clones, about four fifths of which show up once; over 15% is in the top ten. This CDR3 is 17 amino acids long. Germline V lookup: CDR1 SGHRS, CDR2 YFSETQ. The V and J ends lost 0 bases and 6 bases, in that order; junction bases with no gene match: 11. The sequencing input was peripheral blood. The V and J genes are TRBV5-1 and TRBJ2-1; TRBD2 matches 8 bases. This clonotype was obtained from a woman in her 50s with acute or convalescent COVID-19. The CDR3 protein is CASSLGHSRGGINEQFF. CDR3 in DNA: TGCGCCAGCAGCTTGGGCCACTCCCGCGGGGGGATCAATGAGCAGTTCTTC.